This passage covers 30 T cell receptor beta chains from one sample sequenced in a study of regulatory T cells in long-lasting Graves disease (TCRdb year 2021). The time point label on this specimen signifies: newly diagnosed GD, antithyroid drugs for less than 3 months. For both TCR sequencing and RNA sequencing, RNA was extracted from PBMCs using TRIzol. The library was built by means of multiplex PCR. TCRdb records Illumina HiSeq 4000 as the sequencer. TCR beta libraries were built with iRepertoire HTBI primers and Arm-PCR amplification of CDR3 regions. Using fastp at Q25 and MiXCR, TCRdb reprocessed the public reads and kept productive beta chains. Every entry covers one CDR3 protein and lists the most common genes and DNA from its rows. For this sample there are 530,000 or so distinct CDR3 sequences; approximately 13% appear just once. Of the sample, under 10% falls within the top ten clones. Another study also made use of these data, one on T cells in Graves' hyperthyroidism and ophthalmopathy.

The sequencing here drew on peripheral blood mononuclear cells (PBMCs), taken at new diagnosis, from a patient treated with antithyroid drugs. These TCRs come from a man aged 25-45 years with Graves disease. Donor details come from another sample of the same person, matched by shared clones.

This chain uses TRBV5-1 with TRBJ2-5, with 11 positions matching TRBD1. The CDR3 has 14 residues. The germline V gene has CDR1 SGHRS and CDR2 YFSETQ. The V gene end was trimmed by 6 bases and the J gene end by 7 bases; junction bases not matched to a gene: 8. CDR3: CASNPDRGRGTQYF. CDR3 sequence (DNA): TGCGCCAGCAACCCGGACAGGGGGCGTGGGACCCAGTACTTC.

This clonotype occurred many times. This chain connects TRBV10-3 to TRBJ1-4; D is uncertain. Trimming removed 5 bases from V and 0 bases from J, with 7 bases in between. This CDR3 region has 14 residues. Germline V gene lookup returns CDR1 ENHRY and CDR2 SYGVKD. CDR3 coding DNA: TGTGCCATCAGTACAGCCGCAACTAATGAAAAACTGTTTTTT. It codes for CAISTAATNEKLFF.

On this clonotype itself: Given a much more abundant clone one base away, this may be a read error. V and J are TRBV27 and TRBJ1-1; D is uncertain. This CDR3 is built from 15 residues. V lost 5 bases to trimming and J lost 0 bases, with 13 bases between them. The germline V gene encodes CDR1 MNHEY and CDR2 SMNVEV (reference sequence). The chain's CDR3 is CASSQPADLNTEAFF. The CDR3 DNA reads as TGTGCCAGCAGTCAACCGGCAGATCTGAACACTGAAGCTTTCTTT.

This clonotype was seen many times. The chain carries TRBV6-5 and TRBJ2-3; D ambiguous. CDR3 length: 13 residues. Germline CDR1 MNHEY, CDR2 SVGAGI. Trimming removed 4 bases at V and 1 base at J, with 6 bases between. CDR3 DNA sequence: TGTGCCAGCAGTTCCCACCGCACAGATACGCAGTATTTT. Translating it yields CASSSHRTDTQYF.

The CDR3 nucleotides read TGTGCCAGTGGCCAGGGGCTCACAACGACGAGCAATCAGCCCCAGCATTTT. Translation: CASGQGLTTTSNQPQHF. This chain links TRBV19 with TRBJ1-5; D might be TRBD1 (6 bases). The CDR3 totals 17 residues. Trimming cost V 8 bases and J 1 base, with 21 bases left between them. Germline CDR1 and CDR2: LNHDA and SQIVND (reference sequence).

This clonotype was picked up many times. The chain is built from TRBV27 and TRBJ2-7; 10 bases align to TRBD2. Trimming cost V 6 bases and J 2 bases; bases outside gene matches: 4. Germline values: CDR1 MNHEY, CDR2 SMNVEV (reference sequence). The CDR3 has 14 amino acids. The CDR3 region has the DNA TGTGCCAGCAGATTTACTAGCGGGGCCTACGAGCAGTACTTC. It specifies CASRFTSGAYEQYF.

At least ten counts were recorded for this clonotype. The rearrangement uses TRBV5-1 and TRBJ1-3; D gene unclear. V shed 0 bases and J shed 0 bases, with 7 bases lying between them. The CDR3 consists of 15 residues. In germline, CDR1 is SGHRS, CDR2 YFSETQ. CDR3 residues: CASSLVADSGNTIYF. CDR3 coding DNA: TGCGCCAGCAGCTTGGTGGCGGACTCTGGAAACACCATATATTTT.

This clonotype was picked up a small number of times. The chain joins TRBV19 to TRBJ2-2, with TRBD2 identical over 10 bases. This CDR3 has 16 amino acids. The germline V gene encodes CDR1 LNHDA and CDR2 SQIVND (reference sequence). J gave up 4 bases and V 3 bases, and 5 bases lay outside the gene matches. DNA of the CDR3: TGTGCCAGTAGTATTGGCACTAGCGGGATCACCGGGGAGCTGTTTTTT. This gives the protein CASSIGTSGITGELFF.

This clonotype was recorded many times. The chain carries TRBV5-1 and TRBJ2-2; D is possibly TRBD2 (6 bases). The CDR3 length is 13 residues. Trimming cost V 5 bases and J 1 base, with 6 bases left between them. The germline CDR1 and CDR2 sequences are SGHRS and YFSETQ. This CDR3 reads CASRRENTGELFF. The CDR3 DNA is TGCGCCAGCAGGCGGGAGAACACCGGGGAGCTGTTTTTT.

This clonotype was found a few times. Given a much more abundant clone one base away, this may be a read error. This rearrangement joins TRBV6-4 to TRBJ1-1; maybe TRBD1 (6 bases). The V gene lost 6 bases and the J gene lost 1 base, with 9 bases spanning the gap. The germline V gene has CDR1 MRHNA and CDR2 SNTAGT. The CDR3 runs to 13 residues. For the CDR3, the DNA is TGTGCCAGCAGAGTGGACAGGAACACTGAAGCTTTCTTT. Its translation: CASRVDRNTEAFF.

The table lists this clonotype with a count of one. The chain employs TRBV5-8 and TRBJ1-3; no clear D. The germline CDR1 and CDR2 sequences are SGHTS and YDEGEE. The V end was cut by 0 bases, the J end by 0 bases, with 7 bases between. This CDR3 comprises 15 residues. The CDR3 sequence is CASSLGSSSGNTIYF. The CDR3 DNA sequence: TGTGCCAGCAGCTTGGGGAGCAGCTCTGGAAACACCATATATTTT.

The table lists this clonotype with many counts. This rearrangement joins TRBV5-1 to TRBJ2-1, with 8 bases matching TRBD1. Germline trimming cut 1 base from V and 9 bases from J; bases unmatched to any gene: 3. The CDR3 runs 13 residues. The germline V gene has CDR1 SGHRS and CDR2 YFSETQ. This CDR3 is CASSLYRGSEQFF. For the CDR3, the DNA is TGCGCCAGCAGCTTGTACAGGGGGTCTGAGCAGTTCTTC.

This clonotype was picked up many times. The rearrangement joins TRBV5-8 to TRBJ2-5, with D perhaps TRBD1 (6 bases). Germline V gives CDR1 SGHTS, CDR2 YDEGEE. Trimming shortened V by 4 bases and J by 5 bases, and 15 bases separated the two germline ends. The CDR3 totals 14 residues. DNA for the CDR3: TGTGCCAGCAGCCCCGGACAGATTCGGGAGACCCAGTACTTC. Amino acids: CASSPGQIRETQYF.

The table lists this clonotype with many counts. The gene calls are TRBV27 and TRBJ1-6; D not resolved. There are 12 residues in the CDR3. Looked up from germline, CDR1 is MNHEY and CDR2 is SMNVEV (reference sequence). The V end was cut by 2 bases, the J end by 11 bases, with 7 bases between. CDR3 coding DNA: TGTGCCAGCAGTTTAAGGCAGGCACCCCTCCACTTT. Translating it yields CASSLRQAPLHF.

The chain couples TRBV13 to TRBJ2-2, with a possible D match to TRBD2 (5 bases). Germline V CDR1 and CDR2: PRHDT, FYEKMQ (reference sequence). The V end lost 6 bases, the J end lost 6 bases, and 20 bases lay between the germline ends. The CDR3 length is 16 residues. Written as DNA, the CDR3 is TGTGCCAGCAGGCCAGCACCAGTGGGAGCCTCCGGGGAGCTGTTTTTT. Protein: CASRPAPVGASGELFF.

This clonotype was observed a few times. V gene TRBV24-1 combines with J gene TRBJ2-1, with 7 bases aligning to TRBD2. Germline V CDR1 and CDR2: KGHDR, SFDVKD. The V and J ends lost 4 bases and 9 bases, in that order; junction bases with no gene match: 5. CDR3 length: 13 residues. CDR3 DNA: TGTGCCACCAGTGACCCCCCTAGCGGTGAGCAGTTCTTC. Translating it yields CATSDPPSGEQFF.

This clonotype was counted a few times. This rearrangement joins TRBV7-9 to TRBJ1-4, with D possibly matching TRBD1 (5 bases). Trimming removed 7 bases at V and 5 bases at J, with 8 bases between. CDR1 SEHNR and CDR2 FQNEAQ come from the germline V gene (reference sequence). This CDR3 contains 12 residues. The CDR3: CASTRENEKLFF. In DNA, the CDR3 is TGTGCCAGCACCAGGGAGAATGAAAAACTGTTTTTT. The variable domain in full, with the rest retrieved from reference TRBV7-9 and TRBJ1-4, is DTGVSQNPRHKITKRGQNVTFRCDPISEHNRLYWYRQTLGQGPEFLTYFQNEAQLEKSRLLSDRFSAERPKGSFSTLEIQRTEQGDSAMYLCASTRENEKLFFGSGTQLSVL.

This clonotype was recorded at least ten times. The chain links TRBV7-9 to TRBJ2-7; 9 nucleotides line up with TRBD2. V was pared by 0 bases and J by 6 bases, with 6 bases of the junction left unmatched. This CDR3 region has 15 residues. The V gene's germline CDR1 is SEHNR and CDR2 FQNEAQ (reference sequence). The chain's CDR3 is CASSLAISGRGEQYF. CDR3 bases: TGTGCCAGCAGCTTAGCAATTAGCGGGAGAGGCGAGCAGTACTTC.

There are many counts of this clonotype. This chain connects TRBV5-1 to TRBJ2-3, with D perhaps TRBD2 (6 bases). Germline CDR1 is SGHRS and CDR2 is YFSETQ. The CDR3 length is 14 residues. V lost 5 bases and J 2 bases, leaving 12 bases between the germline ends. DNA for the CDR3: TGCGCCAGCAGTGGAGAGCGGGCCACAGATACGCAGTATTTT. Its translation: CASSGERATDTQYF. The full variable domain, rest sourced from reference TRBV5-1 and TRBJ2-3, is KAGVTQTPRYLIKTRGQQVTLSCSPISGHRSVSWYQQTPGQGLQFLFEYFSETQRNKGNFPGRFSGRQFSNSRSEMNVSTLELGDSALYLCASSGERATDTQYFGPGTRLTVL.

The gene calls are TRBV18 and TRBJ2-2; TRBD2 might be the D (6 bases). CDR1 and CDR2 (germline): KGHSH, LQKENI. Trimming cost V 4 bases and J 7 bases, with 16 bases left between them. This CDR3 contains 15 residues. The CDR3 region has the DNA TGTGCCAGCTCACTCCTGGCGGGGTCCGTCGGGGAGCTGTTTTTT. It yields the protein CASSLLAGSVGELFF.

This clonotype was observed a handful of times. CDR3 in amino acids: CSANRGGKLEQYF. CDR3 nucleotides: TGCAGTGCTAACAGGGGCGGGAAGCTCGAGCAGTACTTC. The genes are TRBV20-1 and TRBJ2-7; a weak D match, TRBD1 (7 bases). V was cut by 4 bases and J by 6 bases, with 16 bases left in between. CDR3 size: 13 residues. The germline V gene has CDR1 DFQATT and CDR2 SNEGSKA (reference sequence).

Concerning this clonotype: The CDR3 carries no conserved terminal phenylalanine or tryptophan, so it likely arises from a read error. The rearrangement links TRBV10-2 to TRBJ1-4; D call uncertain. The V gene lost 2 bases and the J gene lost 6 bases, with 4 bases spanning the gap. The CDR3 length is 12 residues. CDR1 and CDR2 (germline): WSHSY, SAAADI. The CDR3 nucleotides are TGCGCCAGCAGTGAGACTGATGAAAAACTGTTTCTT. It specifies CASSETDEKLFL.

This chain uses TRBV2 with TRBJ2-5; 9 bases map to TRBD1. The CDR3 runs to 18 residues. The V gene end was trimmed by 8 bases and the J gene end by 4 bases; junction bases not matched to a gene: 20. In germline, CDR1 is SNHLY, CDR2 FYNNEI. The chain's CDR3 is CASGGQGTIFYGGETQYF. CDR3 coding DNA: TGTGCCAGCGGCGGACAGGGGACGATTTTTTACGGAGGAGAGACCCAGTACTTC.

This clonotype occurred many times. The V gene is TRBV5-1, the J gene TRBJ1-5; TRBD1 matches at 8 bases. V lost 3 bases, J lost 1 base, and 3 bases stayed unmatched. This CDR3 contains 15 residues. Germline CDR1 is SGHRS and CDR2 is YFSETQ. The CDR3 protein is CASSWTGRSNQPQHF. CDR3 in DNA: TGCGCCAGCAGCTGGACAGGGAGAAGCAATCAGCCCCAGCATTTT.

The chain joins TRBV3-1 to TRBJ2-1; 10 positions agree with TRBD2. Germline CDR1 reads LGHDT; CDR2 reads YNNKEL (reference sequence). The length of the CDR3 is 16 residues. Losses at the gene ends were 3 bases for V and 9 bases for J; bases not matched to a gene: 11. This CDR3 reads CASSQISGRAGSEQFF. The CDR3 nucleotides read TGTGCCAGCAGCCAGATAAGCGGGAGGGCGGGGAGTGAGCAGTTCTTC.

This clonotype was detected ten times or more. The chain couples TRBV12-3 or TRBV12-4 to TRBJ1-2, with D perhaps matching TRBD1 (5 bases). V was clipped by 6 bases and J by 6 bases, with 14 bases between them. This CDR3 is built from 13 residues. CDR3 sequence reads: CASSFYWGNGYTF. Written as DNA, the CDR3 is TGTGCCAGCAGCTTTTACTGGGGGAATGGCTACACCTTC.

This clonotype was detected ten times or more. The rearrangement links TRBV29-1 to TRBJ1-2; maybe TRBD1 (6 bases). The CDR3 totals 11 residues. V lost 6 bases and J lost 1, with 6 bases in between. Germline lookup yields CDR1 SQVTM and CDR2 ANQGSEA. The CDR3 reads CSVDSNYGYTF. Here the CDR3 DNA reads TGCAGCGTGGACAGTAACTATGGCTACACCTTC.

This clonotype showed up many times. The gene calls are TRBV29-1 and TRBJ2-5; TRBD2 agrees at 7 bases. This CDR3 comprises 12 residues. Unmatched junction bases numbered 5, after V lost 5 bases and J lost 5 bases. Germline V gene sequence: CDR1 SQVTM, CDR2 ANQGSEA. CDR3 residues: CSVRTSRETQYF. As DNA, the CDR3 is TGCAGCGTTCGGACTAGTCGCGAGACCCAGTACTTC.

This clonotype was observed many times. V is TRBV3-1 and J is TRBJ2-4; D not resolved. The CDR3 runs to 11 residues. Germline CDR1 and CDR2: LGHDT and YNNKEL (reference sequence). Trimming pared 8 bases from V and 7 bases from J, leaving 9 bases between. The chain's CDR3 is CASGERNIQYF. CDR3 DNA sequence: TGTGCCAGCGGGGAACGGAACATTCAGTACTTC.

This chain joins TRBV19 and TRBJ2-7, with 7 bases aligning to TRBD2. CDR1 and CDR2 (germline): LNHDA, SQIVND (reference sequence). The CDR3 contains 13 residues. V gave up 5 bases and J gave up 6 bases; unmatched junction bases: 7. CDR3 amino acids: CASSAGLVFEQYF. The DNA of the CDR3 is TGTGCCAGTAGTGCCGGACTAGTCTTCGAGCAGTACTTC. Full variable domain (outside the CDR3, taken from reference TRBV19 and TRBJ2-7): DGGITQSPKYLFRKEGQNVTLSCEQNLNHDAMYWYRQDPGQGLRLIYYSQIVNDFQKGDIAEGYSVSREKKESFPLTVTSAQKNPTAFYLCASSAGLVFEQYFGPGTRLTVT.